These 21 T cell receptor beta chains were sequenced from one sample in a study of OX40 agonist ivuxolimab in advanced cancers. The method was the immunoSEQ multiplex PCR assay. TCRdb took over this immuneACCESS table, retaining in-frame rearrangements with V and J assigned. Such tables are incomplete; in checked studies, under half of the missing clones stem from an unresolved V gene, and the remainder is unexplained. The sample data list tens of thousands of clones, and approximately 80% of these were observed just once. Jointly, the top ten make up more than 20% of the sample. The sample in question was CD4+ or CD8+ T cells sorted from blood, obtained in a trial of the OX40 agonist ivuxolimab. All receptors derive from an adult with an advanced solid tumor such as melanoma, head and neck, liver or kidney cancer.

This chain joins TRBV9 and TRBJ2-1, with D unresolved. The CDR3 length is 17 residues. Germline-derived CDR1 and CDR2 are SGDLS and YYNGEE. Trimming shortened V by 0 bases and J by 3 bases, and 16 bases separated the two germline ends. For the CDR3, the DNA is TGTGCCAGCAGCGTAGATAAGGATAGGAGAAACTACAATGAGCAGTTCTTC. Encoded protein: CASSVDKDRRNYNEQFF.

The chain's CDR3 is CASSDSRDTDTQYF. CDR3 sequence (DNA): TGTGCCAGCAGTGACTCCAGGGACACAGATACGCAGTATTTT. V is TRBV6-1 and J is TRBJ2-3; D perhaps matches TRBD1 (5 bases). Per the germline V gene, CDR1 is MNHNS and CDR2 is SASEGT. CDR3 length: 14 amino acids. The V gene lost 3 bases and the J gene lost 2 bases, with 9 bases spanning the gap.

This chain uses TRBV7-8 with TRBJ2-7; TRBD2 matches 9 bases. This CDR3 contains 13 residues. Germline lookup yields CDR1 SGHVS and CDR2 FQNEAQ. The V segment lost 4 bases and the J segment 3 bases; nucleotides outside the gene matches: 1. The CDR3 here is CASSYSGSYEQYF. CDR3 nucleotides: TGTGCCAGCAGCTATAGCGGGAGCTACGAGCAGTACTTC.

The V call is TRBV28, the J call TRBJ2-2, with TRBD1 matching over 9 bases. This CDR3 is 15 amino acids long. The J segment lost 1 base and the V segment lost 6 bases, leaving 3 bases of the junction unmatched. CDR1 is MDHEN, CDR2 SYDVKM, per germline. CDR3 sequence (DNA): TGTGCCAGCAGACTGGGACAGGGGAACACCGGGGAGCTGTTTTTT. Residues: CASRLGQGNTGELFF. Full variable domain (missing parts from reference TRBV28 and TRBJ2-2): DVKVTQSSRYLVKRTGEKVFLECVQDMDHENMFWYRQDPGLGLRLIYFSYDVKMKEKGDIPEGYSVSREKKERFSLILESASTNQTSMYLCASRLGQGNTGELFFGEGSRLTVL.

The V and J genes are TRBV5-1 and TRBJ2-3; 7 bases are a match to TRBD1. The CDR3 is 14 residues long. The germline V gene has CDR1 SGHRS and CDR2 YFSETQ. V lost 4 bases, J lost 1 base, and 3 bases stayed unmatched. CDR3 DNA sequence: TGCGCCAGCAGCCCAGGACAGGGCACAGATACGCAGTATTTT. It codes for CASSPGQGTDTQYF.

The genes are TRBV19 and TRBJ2-1, with TRBD2 matching 11 bases. Germline-derived CDR1 and CDR2 are LNHDA and SQIVND (reference sequence). This CDR3 is built from 17 residues. The junction had 9 bases not matched to a gene; V was cut back by 5 bases and J by 3 bases. DNA of the CDR3: TGTGCCAGTAGTGTGACTAGCGGGGACCAACTCTACAATGAGCAGTTCTTC. This codes for CASSVTSGDQLYNEQFF.

The V and J genes are TRBV27 and TRBJ2-1; maybe TRBD1 (5 bases). The CDR3 spans 14 residues. Germline-derived CDR1 and CDR2 are MNHEY and SMNVEV (reference sequence). Trimming pared 4 bases from V and 8 bases from J, leaving 15 bases between. CDR3 DNA sequence: TGTGCCAGCAGTTCAGGGTTGGGTCTGGATGAGCAGTTCTTC. As protein: CASSSGLGLDEQFF.

V and J are TRBV5-4 and TRBJ2-3; 14 bases match TRBD2. CDR1 SGHNT and CDR2 YYREEE come from the germline V gene (reference sequence). V shed 7 bases and J 5 bases; nucleotides not matched to a gene: 6. This CDR3 spans 15 amino acids. CDR3 sequence (DNA): TGTGCCAGCGACTCCGGACTAGCGGGGGGAGATACGCAGTATTTT. This translates into CASDSGLAGGDTQYF.

This sequence joins TRBV6-1 and TRBJ2-2; D is uncertain. This CDR3 has 15 residues. V shed 5 bases and J shed 0 bases, with 10 bases lying between them. The germline V gene has CDR1 MNHNS and CDR2 SASEGT. CDR3 protein: CASSRKHPNTGELFF. The CDR3 DNA sequence: TGTGCCAGCAGTCGGAAACACCCGAACACCGGGGAGCTGTTTTTT.

The chain uses TRBV15 and TRBJ1-3, with D hard to call. Germline-derived CDR1 and CDR2 are LNHNV and YYDKDF (reference sequence). The CDR3 is made up of 15 amino acids. V lost 0 bases and J lost 7, with 13 bases in between. The CDR3 region is CATSRDLGNLNTIYF. CDR3 sequence (DNA): TGTGCCACCAGCAGAGATCTGGGGAACCTGAACACCATATATTTT.

The chain employs TRBV5-4 and TRBJ2-1; 13 nucleotides align to TRBD2. From germline, CDR1 is SGHNT and CDR2 YYREEE (reference sequence). CDR3 length: 15 residues. Germline trimming cut 4 bases from V and 8 bases from J; bases unmatched to any gene: 6. In DNA, the CDR3 is TGTGCCAGCAGCCCTGGACTAGCGGGAGAGGATGAGCAGTTCTTC. As protein: CASSPGLAGEDEQFF.

This clone was picked up a small number of times. This sequence joins TRBV5-1 and TRBJ2-7; 14 nucleotides agree with TRBD2. Germline CDR1 reads SGHRS; CDR2 reads YFSETQ. V trimming: 5 bases; J trimming: 3 bases; junction bases outside the gene matches: 7. CDR3 length: 16 residues. The CDR3 bases are TGCGCCAGCAGACGCTACGGGACTAGCGGGAGCTACGAGCAGTACTTC. Its protein is CASRRYGTSGSYEQYF.

The V call is TRBV19, the J call TRBJ2-5; 10 nucleotides line up with TRBD2. The end of the DNA aligns better with TRBJ2-7, so the J call may be wrong. Germline V gene sequence: CDR1 LNHDA, CDR2 SQIVND (reference sequence). This CDR3 is built from 15 residues. CDR3 nucleotide sequence: TGTGCCAGTAGTATGGTAGCGGGAGGAACCTACGAGCAGTACTTC. Its translation: CASSMVAGGTYEQYF.

J is TRBJ2-7 and V is TRBV30, with D tentatively TRBD1 or TRBD2 (5 bases each). Trimming removed 0 bases at V and 2 bases at J, with 8 bases between. The CDR3 has 13 amino acids. Germline CDR1 GTSNPN, CDR2 SVGIG (reference sequence). In DNA, the CDR3 is TGTGCCTGGAGTGTAGGGACCCCCTACGAGCAGTACTTC. Its protein is CAWSVGTPYEQYF.

CDR3: CASSAAPYSNQPQHF. DNA for the CDR3: TGTGCCAGTAGTGCCGCCCCTTATAGCAATCAGCCCCAGCATTTT. The chain joins TRBV19 to TRBJ1-5; D not resolved. The V gene lost 5 bases and the J gene lost 0 bases, with 11 bases spanning the gap. The CDR3 covers 15 residues. Germline assignment: CDR1 LNHDA and CDR2 SQIVND (reference sequence).

The rearrangement links TRBV15 to TRBJ1-5; tentatively, D is TRBD1 (6 bases). Trimming cost V 4 bases and J 1 base, with 11 bases left between them. Germline values: CDR1 LNHNV, CDR2 YYDKDF (reference sequence). The length of the CDR3 is 15 residues. The CDR3 region is CATSIQGLSNQPQHF. The CDR3 DNA follows: TGTGCCACCAGCATACAGGGACTAAGCAATCAGCCCCAGCATTTT. The full variable domain, in which reference TRBV15 and TRBJ1-5 provide the parts outside the CDR3, is DAMVIQNPRYQVTQFGKPVTLSCSQTLNHNVMYWYQQKSSQAPKLLFHYYDKDFNNEADTPDNFQSRRPNTSFCFLDIRSPGLGDTAMYLCATSIQGLSNQPQHFGDGTRLSIL.

The J gene is TRBJ1-2, the V gene TRBV30, with D unclear. In germline, CDR1 is GTSNPN, CDR2 SVGIG (reference sequence). Trimming removed 5 bases from V and 8 bases from J, with 15 bases in between. The CDR3 is 12 residues long. CDR3: CAWDPAVDGYTF. CDR3 DNA: TGTGCCTGGGACCCGGCAGTGGACGGCTACACCTTC.

This chain joins TRBV7-3 and TRBJ2-3; unclear D gene. The CDR3 covers 15 residues. The germline CDR1 and CDR2 sequences are SGHTA and FQGTGA. V shed 5 bases and J shed 0 bases, with 12 bases lying between them. Here the CDR3 DNA reads TGTGCCAGCAGCGCCTACGAGGAAAGCACAGATACGCAGTATTTT. It specifies CASSAYEESTDTQYF.

The chain is built from TRBV11-3 and TRBJ2-7; 8 bases line up with TRBD2. V dropped 5 bases and J dropped 2; count of bases not matched to a gene: 2. Germline lookup yields CDR1 SGHNT and CDR2 YENEEA. There are 13 residues in the CDR3. CDR3 loop: CASSDGGAYEQYF. In DNA, the CDR3 is TGTGCCAGCAGCGACGGGGGGGCCTACGAGCAGTACTTC.

For this clone: Distinct nucleotide sequences in the sample also encode this CDR3. The chain has TRBV19 and TRBJ1-6; 10 bases align to TRBD1. Germline V gene sequence: CDR1 LNHDA, CDR2 SQIVND (reference sequence). CDR3 size: 12 residues. V lost 8 bases, J lost 9 bases, and 1 base stayed unmatched. As DNA, the CDR3 is TGTGCCAGTCGGGACAGGGGTTCACCCCTCCACTTT. It encodes CASRDRGSPLHF. The full variable domain, completed using reference TRBV19 and TRBJ1-6, is DGGITQSPKYLFRKEGQNVTLSCEQNLNHDAMYWYRQDPGQGLRLIYYSQIVNDFQKGDIAEGYSVSREKKESFPLTVTSAQKNPTAFYLCASRDRGSPLHFGNGTRLTVT.

In this sample, this clone is medium-sized (0.01 to 0.1%). The chain employs TRBV30 and TRBJ1-3, with D hard to call. Germline CDR1 reads GTSNPN; CDR2 reads SVGIG (reference sequence). V lost 4 bases, J lost 3 bases, and 13 bases lay in between. The CDR3 has 14 amino acids. The CDR3 sequence is CAWMGSGRGNTIYF. The CDR3 DNA reads TGTGCCTGGATGGGCTCCGGACGTGGAAACACCATATATTTT.